This is a list of T cell receptor beta chains from one sample in a study of T cells in Graves' hyperthyroidism and ophthalmopathy. TCRdb called the multiplex PCR reads again in MiXCR, with one record for every CDR3 protein. The data show roughly 500,000 distinct CDR3 sequences, 46% seen once. The specimen sequenced was peripheral blood or thyroid tissue (not recorded which). These receptors came from an adult woman with Graves' disease, either hyperthyroidism or ophthalmopathy (not recorded which). Both conserved end residues are part of each CDR3. The order of the fields is CDR3 DNA, CDR3 protein, D gene, J gene, V gene, clone size. The D gene is left open where the match is weak. Not all rows give a size; the values are once, few, many and, for expanded clones, a class.

CDR3nt: TGTGCCAGCGGAGGTGGGAACCAAGAGACCCAGTACTTC
CDR3aa: CASGGGNQETQYF
d_gene: .
j_gene: TRBJ2-5
v_gene: TRBV25-1
abundance: .

CDR3nt: TGCAGCGTTGATGGTGTTGTGAACACTGAAGCTTTCTTT
CDR3aa: CSVDGVVNTEAFF
d_gene: .
j_gene: TRBJ1-1
v_gene: TRBV29-1
abundance: .

CDR3nt: TGTGCCAGCACCCAAAGCGGGAGGCGGGGTCGTCAAGAGACCCAGTACTTC
CDR3aa: CASTQSGRRGRQETQYF
d_gene: TRBD2
j_gene: TRBJ2-5
v_gene: TRBV7-9
abundance: many

CDR3nt: TGTGCCAGTCGCTATGGCTGGGACGGCATTGAAGCTTTC
CDR3aa: CASRYGWDGIEAF
d_gene: .
j_gene: TRBJ2-6
v_gene: TRBV19
abundance: once

CDR3nt: TGCAGCGTAGTGACAGGGACGGGCAATCAGCCCCAGCATTTT
CDR3aa: CSVVTGTGNQPQHF
d_gene: TRBD1
j_gene: TRBJ1-5
v_gene: TRBV29-1
abundance: .

CDR3nt: TGTGCCATCAGTGAGTCGACAGGGGCCAGTGAAGCTTTCTTT
CDR3aa: CAISESTGASEAFF
d_gene: TRBD1
j_gene: TRBJ1-1
v_gene: TRBV10-3
abundance: .

CDR3nt: TGTGCCAGCAGTGACCAACACAGGGCTAGTTCCTACGAGCAGTACTTC
CDR3aa: CASSDQHRASSYEQYF
d_gene: .
j_gene: TRBJ2-7
v_gene: TRBV25-1
abundance: .

CDR3nt: TGTGCCAGCAGCTTAGTGCCAGGGGGAGAGCCCCAGCATTTT
CDR3aa: CASSLVPGGEPQHF
d_gene: TRBD1
j_gene: TRBJ1-5
v_gene: TRBV7-8
abundance: many

CDR3nt: TGTGCCAGTGCCAGGGGGCTTACTGAAGCTTTCTTT
CDR3aa: CASARGLTEAFF
d_gene: TRBD1
j_gene: TRBJ1-1
v_gene: TRBV3-1
abundance: few

CDR3nt: TGTGCCAGCAGCTCGACCCTAAGCCCCATGGCTGAAGCTTTCTTT
CDR3aa: CASSSTLSPMAEAFF
d_gene: .
j_gene: TRBJ1-1
v_gene: TRBV7-2
abundance: .

CDR3nt: TGCAGTGCCGCGGGACGGCGGACCTACGAGCAGTACTTC
CDR3aa: CSAAGRRTYEQYF
d_gene: .
j_gene: TRBJ2-7
v_gene: TRBV20-1
abundance: once

CDR3nt: TGTGCCAGCAGTGATGGAGACAGTAACTATGGCTACACCTTC
CDR3aa: CASSDGDSNYGYTF
d_gene: .
j_gene: TRBJ1-2
v_gene: TRBV2
abundance: .

CDR3nt: TGCGCCAGCAGCCGAGGAATTGGGTACCAAGAGACCCAGTACTTC
CDR3aa: CASSRGIGYQETQYF
d_gene: .
j_gene: TRBJ2-5
v_gene: TRBV4-3
abundance: .

CDR3nt: TGTGCCAGCAGTCAGGACGGCTATGGCTACACCTTC
CDR3aa: CASSQDGYGYTF
d_gene: .
j_gene: TRBJ1-2
v_gene: TRBV6-1
abundance: few

CDR3nt: TGTGCCAGCAGCCGCGGACAGGCGGTAGTATCGGCCAACGTCCTGACTTTC
CDR3aa: CASSRGQAVVSANVLTF
d_gene: TRBD1
j_gene: TRBJ2-6
v_gene: TRBV9
abundance: few

CDR3nt: TGCAGTGCTGGACCGGGCCTTCATTCACCCCTCCACTTT
CDR3aa: CSAGPGLHSPLHF
d_gene: .
j_gene: TRBJ1-6
v_gene: TRBV20-1
abundance: many

CDR3nt: TGTGCCAGCAGTTTAGTCATGACAGGAATTCAAGAGACCCAGTACTTC
CDR3aa: CASSLVMTGIQETQYF
d_gene: .
j_gene: TRBJ2-5
v_gene: TRBV12-3/TRBV12-4
abundance: few

CDR3nt: TGTGCCACCAGTGATCGGACAGGGGGCAAACAGCCCCAGCATTTT
CDR3aa: CATSDRTGGKQPQHF
d_gene: TRBD1
j_gene: TRBJ1-5
v_gene: TRBV24-1
abundance: few

CDR3nt: TGTGCCAGCGCTGGCCAGCATTTT
CDR3aa: CASAGQHF
d_gene: .
j_gene: TRBJ1-5
v_gene: TRBV2
abundance: .

CDR3nt: TGTGCCAGCAGGACCGGAGTGAACACTGAAGCTTTCTTT
CDR3aa: CASRTGVNTEAFF
d_gene: .
j_gene: TRBJ1-1
v_gene: TRBV6-1
abundance: many

CDR3nt: TGTGCCAGCAGTGGGGACAGGGGGCTTTATGGCTACACCTTC
CDR3aa: CASSGDRGLYGYTF
d_gene: TRBD1
j_gene: TRBJ1-2
v_gene: TRBV2
abundance: .

CDR3nt: TGCAGTGCTCGTTCCGGGACCTACGAGCAGTACTTC
CDR3aa: CSARSGTYEQYF
d_gene: .
j_gene: TRBJ2-7
v_gene: TRBV20-1
abundance: few

CDR3nt: TGTGCCAGCAGCCAAATTAGGGAGCAGACCCAGTACTTC
CDR3aa: CASSQIREQTQYF
d_gene: .
j_gene: TRBJ2-5
v_gene: TRBV4-2
abundance: .

CDR3nt: TGTGCCATCAGTGATGCTGGTCGGCCTTTCGGTTACTTC
CDR3aa: CAISDAGRPFGYF
d_gene: .
j_gene: TRBJ2-7
v_gene: TRBV25-1
abundance: .